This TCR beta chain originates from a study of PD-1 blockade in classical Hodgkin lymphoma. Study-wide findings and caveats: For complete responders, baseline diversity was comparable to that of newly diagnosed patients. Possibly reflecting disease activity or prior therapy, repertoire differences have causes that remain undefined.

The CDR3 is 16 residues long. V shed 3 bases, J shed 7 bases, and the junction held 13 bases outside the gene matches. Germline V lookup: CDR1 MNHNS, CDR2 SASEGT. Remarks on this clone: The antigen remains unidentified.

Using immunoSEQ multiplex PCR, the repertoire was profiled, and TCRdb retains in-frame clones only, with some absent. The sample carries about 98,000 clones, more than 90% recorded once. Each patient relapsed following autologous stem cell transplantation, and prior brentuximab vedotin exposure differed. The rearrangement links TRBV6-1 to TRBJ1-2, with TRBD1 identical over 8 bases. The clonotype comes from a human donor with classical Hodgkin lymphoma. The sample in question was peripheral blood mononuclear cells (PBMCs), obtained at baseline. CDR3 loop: CASSDPDRGRGGGYTF. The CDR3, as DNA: TGTGCCAGCAGTGACCCAGACAGGGGCAGGGGTGGTGGCTACACCTTC.